This T cell receptor (beta chain) was identified during a study of cytomegalovirus exposure and HLA in healthy donors. As concerns this clone: Its specificity is not known.

Both 60 Vbeta primers and 13 Jbeta primers went into the PCR. Per the original methods: Later, 65 million to 85 million unique TCR beta chains were counted in an analysis, and around 11 million of them were shared. The method was immunoSEQ multiplex PCR; TCRdb's version includes in-frame clones alone and lacks a portion of them. V, J and clone size were drawn from that table, and D and trimming were deduced from the DNA. The repertoire shows 55,000 to 75,000 clones; the top ten hold around 4.2%. Findings and caveats of the study: Later analysis identified a missense DCLRE1C variant that was linked to TCR beta V- and J-gene trimming. Later work associated roughly 17,000 TCR beta sequences with HLA alleles at 0.05 false discovery rate. Owing to their indistinguishability, certain V segments, notably TRBV6-2 and TRBV6-3, were excluded.

The germline V gene has CDR1 LNHDA and CDR2 SQIVND (reference sequence). This CDR3 is 15 amino acids long. V lost 7 bases to trimming and J lost 5 bases, with 19 bases between them. What was sequenced was PBMCs. This clonotype was obtained from a male donor in good health and CMV-seronegative. The V call is TRBV19, the J call TRBJ2-3; weak D call: TRBD2 (6 bases). CDR3 DNA: TGTGCCAGTAAACGATGGCAGGAGGGGATAGATACGCAGTATTTT. Translating gives CASKRWQEGIDTQYF.